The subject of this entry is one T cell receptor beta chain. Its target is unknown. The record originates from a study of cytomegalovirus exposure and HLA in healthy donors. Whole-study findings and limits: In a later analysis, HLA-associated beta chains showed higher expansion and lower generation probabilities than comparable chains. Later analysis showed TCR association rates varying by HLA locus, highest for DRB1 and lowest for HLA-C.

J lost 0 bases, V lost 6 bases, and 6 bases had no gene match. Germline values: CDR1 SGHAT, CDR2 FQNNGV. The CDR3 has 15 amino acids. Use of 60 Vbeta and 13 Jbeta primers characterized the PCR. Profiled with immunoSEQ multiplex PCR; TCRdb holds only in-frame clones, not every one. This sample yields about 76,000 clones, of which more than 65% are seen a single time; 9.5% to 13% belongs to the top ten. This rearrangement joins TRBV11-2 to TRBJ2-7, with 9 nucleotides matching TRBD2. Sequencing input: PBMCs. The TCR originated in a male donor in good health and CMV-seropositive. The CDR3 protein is CASSPERGASYEQYF. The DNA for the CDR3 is TGTGCCAGCAGTCCGGAGCGGGGGGCCTCCTACGAGCAGTACTTC.